This TCR beta chain originates from a study of shared clonotypes between healthy human individuals. Cells designated naive CD8 were CD45RO-negative and were positively selected for CCR7, with terminally differentiated effector memory CD45RA+ cells excluded. Repertoires were generated with immunoSEQ multiplex PCR, while TCRdb's copy carries only in-frame clones and drops some. This table holds more than 2 million clones, about 95% found once. General study findings and limits: Expectations were that clonotype sharing among donors would be affected by sequencing depth. Some naive CD4 clonotypes, roughly 5%, turned up in common across four donors.

For this clone: Its target is unknown.

Trimming pared 1 base from V and 4 bases from J, leaving 16 bases between. In germline, CDR1 is LNHDA, CDR2 SQIVND (reference sequence). This CDR3 spans 16 amino acids. The sequence derives from a man between 18 and 29 years old in good health. The specimen was naive CD8+ T cells sorted from blood. The chain carries TRBV19 and TRBJ2-5; maybe TRBD1 (6 bases). CDR3 DNA sequence: TGTGCCAGTAGTATAGGTACAGGGCTCCGGGGAGAGACCCAGTACTTC. Translating it yields CASSIGTGLRGETQYF.